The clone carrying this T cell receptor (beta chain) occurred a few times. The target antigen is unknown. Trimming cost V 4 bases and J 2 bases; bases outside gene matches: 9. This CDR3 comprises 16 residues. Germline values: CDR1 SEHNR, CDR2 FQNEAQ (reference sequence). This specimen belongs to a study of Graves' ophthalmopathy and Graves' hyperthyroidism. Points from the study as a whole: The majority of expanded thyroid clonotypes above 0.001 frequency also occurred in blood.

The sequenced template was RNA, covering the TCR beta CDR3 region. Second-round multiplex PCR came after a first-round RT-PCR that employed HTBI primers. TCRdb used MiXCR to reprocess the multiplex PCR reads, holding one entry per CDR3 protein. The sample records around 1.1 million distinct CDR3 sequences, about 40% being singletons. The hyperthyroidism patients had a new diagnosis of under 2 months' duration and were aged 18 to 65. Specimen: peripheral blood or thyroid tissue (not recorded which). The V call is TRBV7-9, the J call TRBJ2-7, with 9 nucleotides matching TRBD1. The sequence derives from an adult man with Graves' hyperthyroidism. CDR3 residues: CASSSYGQGKPYEQYF. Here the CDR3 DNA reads TGTGCCAGCAGCTCGTACGGACAGGGGAAGCCCTACGAGCAGTACTTC.